Following are 2 T cell receptor beta chains from one sample sequenced in a study of OX40 agonist ivuxolimab in advanced cancers. Clones were read by immunoSEQ multiplex PCR, and TCRdb kept only the in-frame ones, dropping some. The profile covers over 30,000 clones, with approximately 80% appearing a single time and 2.6% taken by the ten largest. The sample in question was CD4+ or CD8+ T cells sorted from blood, obtained in a trial of the OX40 agonist ivuxolimab. All receptors come from an adult with an advanced solid tumor such as melanoma, head and neck, liver or kidney cancer.

V usage is TRBV19 and J usage is TRBJ2-1; 13 bases fit TRBD2. The germline V gene encodes CDR1 LNHDA and CDR2 SQIVND (reference sequence). The CDR3 loop spans 16 amino acids. Trimming removed 3 bases from V and 4 bases from J; junction bases left unmatched: 3. The CDR3, as DNA: TGTGCCAGTAGTATGAGGACTAGCGGGGGATACAATGAGCAGTTCTTC. It specifies CASSMRTSGGYNEQFF.

This rearrangement joins TRBV13 to TRBJ1-5; no clear D. V lost 2 bases and J 0 bases, leaving 5 bases between the germline ends. Germline-derived CDR1 and CDR2 are PRHDT and FYEKMQ (reference sequence). CDR3 length: 14 amino acids. The CDR3 nucleotides read TGTGCCAGCAGCTTACGGGGTAGCAATCAGCCCCAGCATTTT. This sequence encodes CASSLRGSNQPQHF.